Listed below are T cell receptor beta chains from one sample, sequenced in a study of T cells in Graves' hyperthyroidism and ophthalmopathy. TCRdb independently ran MiXCR on the multiplex PCR reads; one entry per CDR3 protein. The sample consists of about 420,000 distinct CDR3 sequences, roughly 13% of them appearing once. Material: blood. All receptors derive from a young woman with Graves' hyperthyroidism. Both conserved end residues are trimmed from each CDR3. Fields, in order: V gene, J gene, CDR3 protein.

v_gene: TRBV28; j_gene: TRBJ1-2; CDR3aa: ASRRTGTVNYGYT
v_gene: TRBV5-6; j_gene: TRBJ1-1; CDR3aa: ASSRERGEAF
v_gene: TRBV7-9; j_gene: TRBJ1-2; CDR3aa: ASSFSGTGYGYT
v_gene: TRBV30; j_gene: TRBJ1-1; CDR3aa: AWGQGINTEAF
v_gene: TRBV7-9; j_gene: TRBJ2-3; CDR3aa: ASSPAASDTQY
v_gene: TRBV20-1; j_gene: TRBJ2-5; CDR3aa: SALGGSGRRETQY
v_gene: TRBV7-9; j_gene: TRBJ2-1; CDR3aa: ASRPPGTPLVEQF
v_gene: TRBV28; j_gene: TRBJ2-7; CDR3aa: ASSLPLAGYGNEQY
v_gene: TRBV14; j_gene: TRBJ2-7; CDR3aa: ASSQPGGYYEQY
v_gene: TRBV5-6; j_gene: TRBJ1-1; CDR3aa: ASSSGQREAF